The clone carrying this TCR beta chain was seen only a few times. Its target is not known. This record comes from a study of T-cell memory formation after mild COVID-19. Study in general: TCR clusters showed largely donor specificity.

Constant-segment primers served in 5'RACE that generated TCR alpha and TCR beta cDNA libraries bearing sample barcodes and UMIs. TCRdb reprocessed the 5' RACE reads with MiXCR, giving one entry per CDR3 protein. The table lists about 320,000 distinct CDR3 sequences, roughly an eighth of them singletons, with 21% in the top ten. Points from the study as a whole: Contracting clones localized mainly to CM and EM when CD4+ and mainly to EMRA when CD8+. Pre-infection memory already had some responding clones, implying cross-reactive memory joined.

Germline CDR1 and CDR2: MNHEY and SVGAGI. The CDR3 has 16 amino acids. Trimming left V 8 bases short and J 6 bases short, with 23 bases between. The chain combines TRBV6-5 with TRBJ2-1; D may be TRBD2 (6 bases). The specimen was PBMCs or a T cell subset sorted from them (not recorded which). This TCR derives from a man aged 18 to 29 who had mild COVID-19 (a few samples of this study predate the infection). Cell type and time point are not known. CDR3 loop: CASLSYAGPSPNEQFF. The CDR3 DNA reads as TGTGCCAGCTTAAGTTACGCGGGGCCTTCGCCCAATGAGCAGTTCTTC.